What follows are 23 T cell receptor beta chains derived from one specimen sequenced in a study of blood T cell repertoires in COVID-19 (dated by TCRdb to 2020 to 2021). Preparation of the library involved the immunoSEQ multiplex PCR assay. TCRdb holds this immuneACCESS table with in-frame rearrangements only. Some clones are missing; in checked studies, unresolved V genes explain under half, and the rest has no known cause. This sample comprises about 90,000 clones, approximately 79% of them detected only once. Of the sample, 14% falls within the top ten clones. Source material: peripheral blood. These receptors were taken from a woman of 80 years or more with acute or convalescent COVID-19.

The CDR3 is CASSQDSTYQPQHF. Here the CDR3 DNA reads TGTGCCAGCAGCCAGGACAGTACTTATCAGCCCCAGCATTTT. The genes are TRBV4-2 and TRBJ1-5; D might be TRBD1 (6 bases). Trimming stripped 3 bases from V and 5 bases from J, with 11 bases between. CDR3 length: 14 amino acids. Germline V gene lookup returns CDR1 LGHNA and CDR2 YNFKEQ.

This chain connects TRBV19 to TRBJ1-1; 8 bases map to TRBD1. The CDR3 is made up of 14 amino acids. CDR1 is LNHDA, CDR2 SQIVND, per germline (reference sequence). Trimming removed 8 bases from V and 1 base from J; junction bases left unmatched: 6. The CDR3 is CASQDRARNTEAFF. The CDR3 bases are TGTGCCAGTCAGGACAGGGCCAGGAACACTGAAGCTTTCTTT.

In its sample, this clone was seen once. This sequence joins TRBV2 and TRBJ1-4; 8 bases fit TRBD1. Losses at the gene ends were 4 bases for V and 5 bases for J; bases not matched to a gene: 0. The CDR3 runs to 13 residues. In germline, CDR1 is SNHLY, CDR2 FYNNEI. The CDR3 loop is CASSGTGNEKLFF. CDR3 sequence (DNA): TGTGCCAGCAGTGGGACAGGGAATGAAAAACTGTTTTTT.

The chain has TRBV7-3 and TRBJ2-1; D might be TRBD1 (6 bases). In germline, CDR1 is SGHTA, CDR2 FQGTGA. This CDR3 comprises 14 residues. V dropped 7 bases and J dropped 5 bases, with 15 bases sitting between them. CDR3 residues: CASKSTGSNNEQFF. CDR3 DNA: TGTGCCAGCAAGAGCACAGGGTCTAACAATGAGCAGTTCTTC.

The chain employs TRBV30 and TRBJ1-6, with 11 positions matching TRBD1. The CDR3 is made up of 14 amino acids. V lost 2 bases and J lost 9; bases outside the gene matches: 3. The germline V gene has CDR1 GTSNPN and CDR2 SVGIG (reference sequence). The CDR3 region is CAWSRGQGVSPLHF. DNA of the CDR3: TGTGCCTGGAGTAGGGGACAGGGGGTTTCACCCCTCCACTTT.

The genes are TRBV7-8 and TRBJ1-1; no clear D gene. V lost 6 bases and J lost 3, with 11 bases in between. The CDR3 is 13 amino acids. Germline lookup yields CDR1 SGHVS and CDR2 FQNEAQ. CDR3 region: CASRRNSYTEAFF. Written as DNA, the CDR3 is TGTGCCAGCAGGCGGAACTCCTACACTGAAGCTTTCTTT.

This chain joins TRBV3-1 (or the pseudogene TRBV3-2) and TRBJ2-3, with 8 bases fitting TRBD1. The germline V gene encodes CDR1 LGHDT and CDR2 YNNKEL (reference sequence). The CDR3 runs to 17 residues. Trimming removed 1 base from V and 1 base from J; junction bases left unmatched: 7. This CDR3 is CASSQGRSGGGTDTQYF. The CDR3 DNA follows: TGTGCCAGCAGCCAAGGGAGGTCAGGGGGCGGCACAGATACGCAGTATTTT.

This clone was counted at least ten times. The J gene is TRBJ1-2, the V gene TRBV24-1; D is perhaps TRBD1 (6 bases). CDR1 and CDR2 from the germline V gene are KGHDR and SFDVKD. Between the trimmed V and J ends, which lost 6 bases and 8 bases, there was a span of 12 bases. The CDR3 contains 12 residues. The CDR3 DNA reads as TGTGCCACCAGTAAACAGGGTTACGGCTACACCTTC. Its protein is CATSKQGYGYTF.

The chain links TRBV5-4 to TRBJ2-7; TRBD2 might be the D (6 bases). The CDR3 totals 15 residues. CDR1 and CDR2 from the germline V gene are SGHNT and YYREEE (reference sequence). V lost 4 bases and J 9 bases, leaving 23 bases between the germline ends. The CDR3 loop is CASSEGTDYYDGQYF. The CDR3 DNA follows: TGTGCCAGCAGCGAGGGGACGGACTACTACGACGGGCAGTACTTC.

This chain uses TRBV9 with TRBJ2-1; D is uncertain. The CDR3 consists of 14 residues. The V gene lost 0 bases and the J gene lost 5 bases, with 9 bases spanning the gap. From germline, CDR1 is SGDLS and CDR2 YYNGEE. This chain's CDR3 is CASSVAWAHNEQFF. For the CDR3, the DNA is TGTGCCAGCAGCGTAGCCTGGGCCCACAATGAGCAGTTCTTC.

This clone showed up just a few times. This chain links TRBV30 with TRBJ1-5; D is possibly TRBD1 (6 bases). The CDR3 is 15 amino acids. From germline, CDR1 is GTSNPN and CDR2 SVGIG (reference sequence). The germline V and J ends were trimmed by 0 bases and 3 bases, with 12 bases remaining between them. CDR3 sequence: CAWSVPGQINQPQHF. In DNA form, the CDR3 reads TGTGCCTGGAGTGTACCCGGACAGATCAATCAGCCCCAGCATTTT.

The rearrangement joins TRBV19 to TRBJ1-1, with D uncertain. The length of the CDR3 is 15 residues. CDR1 LNHDA and CDR2 SQIVND come from the germline V gene (reference sequence). The V end lost 3 bases, the J end lost 1 base, and 12 bases lay between the germline ends. CDR3: CASSIVYEENTEAFF. In nucleotides, the CDR3 is TGTGCCAGTAGTATTGTATATGAGGAGAACACTGAAGCTTTCTTT.

This clone was observed once. The rearrangement joins TRBV30 to TRBJ1-6, with TRBD1 matching 10 bases. This CDR3 is built from 14 residues. The germline V gene encodes CDR1 GTSNPN and CDR2 SVGIG (reference sequence). V shed 8 bases, J shed 7 bases, and the junction held 8 bases outside the gene matches. In nucleotides, the CDR3 is TGTGCCGCTCCCCAGGACAGGGGGAATTCACCCCTCCACTTT. Its protein is CAAPQDRGNSPLHF.

The V and J genes are TRBV5-1 and TRBJ2-3; D may be TRBD2 (6 bases). CDR3 size: 15 residues. V lost 4 bases and J 0 bases, leaving 12 bases between the germline ends. CDR1 and CDR2 from the germline V gene are SGHRS and YFSETQ. DNA for the CDR3: TGCGCCAGCAGCGTCGGGACTTCTAGCACAGATACGCAGTATTTT. It yields the protein CASSVGTSSTDTQYF.

There are a few counts of this clone. The rearrangement joins TRBV18 to TRBJ2-5, with 9 bases lining up with TRBD1. This CDR3 comprises 17 residues. J gave up 5 bases and V 1 base, and 11 bases lay outside the gene matches. Per germline, CDR1 KGHSH and CDR2 LQKENI. The CDR3 loop reads CASSPQPYRGLEETQYF. The CDR3 bases are TGTGCCAGCTCACCACAGCCTTACAGGGGGCTGGAGGAGACCCAGTACTTC.

The V call is TRBV25-1, the J call TRBJ2-7, with D unresolved. V lost 10 bases, J lost 2 bases, and 18 bases lay in between. Germline-derived CDR1 and CDR2 are MGHDK and SYGVNS. This CDR3 comprises 14 residues. The CDR3 nucleotides read TGTGCCACTCGAGGCCGTACTACACCCTACGAGCAGTACTTC. Its protein product is CATRGRTTPYEQYF.

J is TRBJ2-3 and V is TRBV7-9; D remains unclear. Germline V gene lookup returns CDR1 SEHNR and CDR2 FQNEAQ (reference sequence). The CDR3 loop spans 15 amino acids. V was clipped by 2 bases and J by 0 bases, with 9 bases between them. The CDR3 DNA reads as TGTGCCAGCAGCTTAAAAACAGAAAGCACAGATACGCAGTATTTT. Translation: CASSLKTESTDTQYF.

This clone was seen at least ten times. The chain has TRBV29-1 and TRBJ2-5; D is perhaps TRBD1 (6 bases). The CDR3 length is 12 residues. The germline gives CDR1 SQVTM, CDR2 ANQGSEA. With 5 bases removed from V and 2 bases from J, the gap between germline ends came to 9 bases. CDR3 nucleotide sequence: TGCAGCGTTTGGACAGAACAAGAGACCCAGTACTTC. Residues: CSVWTEQETQYF.

This clone has only a few counts. The genes are TRBV7-8 and TRBJ2-7; no clear D gene. The CDR3 is 13 amino acids. CDR1 is SGHVS and CDR2 is FQNEAQ in the germline V gene. The V and J ends lost 4 bases and 2 bases respectively, with 9 bases between them. The CDR3 coding sequence is TGTGCCAGCAGCTCGACTCGGACCTACGAGCAGTACTTC. Its translation is CASSSTRTYEQYF.

J is TRBJ1-5 and V is TRBV7-8; D uncertain. Trimming removed 2 bases at V and 5 bases at J, with 7 bases between. Per the germline V gene, CDR1 is SGHVS and CDR2 is FQNEAQ. The CDR3 is made up of 13 amino acids. Written as DNA, the CDR3 is TGTGCCAGCAGCTTATTTCGGGATCAGCCCCAGCATTTT. Protein sequence: CASSLFRDQPQHF.

This clone has a count of ten or more. The chain is built from TRBV5-4 and TRBJ2-7; perhaps TRBD1 as D (5 bases). The CDR3 consists of 12 residues. V was clipped by 2 bases and J by 3 bases, with 6 bases between them. CDR1 is SGHNT, CDR2 YYREEE, per germline (reference sequence). CDR3 in DNA: TGTGCCAGCAGCTTACAGGACTACGAGCAGTACTTC. The encoded protein is CASSLQDYEQYF.

V gene TRBV29-1 combines with J gene TRBJ2-3; TRBD2 aligns across 13 bases. V lost 7 bases, J lost 4 bases, and 5 bases stayed unmatched. From germline, CDR1 is SQVTM and CDR2 ANQGSEA. The CDR3 totals 14 residues. The CDR3 DNA reads as TGCAGCGCCCTTACTAGCGGGGGGGCAGATACGCAGTATTTT. This encodes CSALTSGGADTQYF.

This chain joins TRBV5-1 and TRBJ1-1; D may be TRBD1 (5 bases). Germline values: CDR1 SGHRS, CDR2 YFSETQ. V lost 1 base to trimming and J lost 7 bases, with 8 bases between them. CDR3 length: 12 residues. This chain's CDR3 is CASSLMQGEAFF. DNA for the CDR3: TGCGCCAGCAGCTTGATGCAGGGTGAAGCTTTCTTT.